This T cell receptor beta chain was retrieved from a study of blood T cell repertoires in COVID-19. Study-wide context: The United States, Italy and Spain provided the acute and convalescent COVID-19 samples. PBMCs, B-cell-depleted T cells, or T cells provided the cDNA or gDNA that made up the material.

In the original processing: Amplification from reference gene primers served as the basis for estimated nucleated cell counts. Generated by immunoSEQ multiplex PCR, the TCRdb table keeps only in-frame clones and is missing some. V, J and clone size are those of that table, while D and trimming were read from the DNA. The sample lists about 34,000 clones, about 85% occurring once. Germline V CDR1 and CDR2: LNHDA, SQIVND (reference sequence). The CDR3 runs to 12 residues. V gave up 3 bases and J gave up 6 bases, with 5 bases separating them. The rearrangement uses TRBV19 and TRBJ2-2; D is uncertain. The sample consisted of peripheral blood. This TCR derives from a human donor with acute or convalescent COVID-19. The donor label of this sample is uncertain. In DNA form, the CDR3 reads TGTGCCAGTAGTATTCTCGCCGGGGAGCTGTTTTTT. It yields the protein CASSILAGELFF. The whole variable domain, filled in from reference TRBV19 and TRBJ2-2, reads DGGITQSPKYLFRKEGQNVTLSCEQNLNHDAMYWYRQDPGQGLRLIYYSQIVNDFQKGDIAEGYSVSREKKESFPLTVTSAQKNPTAFYLCASSILAGELFFGEGSRLTVL.